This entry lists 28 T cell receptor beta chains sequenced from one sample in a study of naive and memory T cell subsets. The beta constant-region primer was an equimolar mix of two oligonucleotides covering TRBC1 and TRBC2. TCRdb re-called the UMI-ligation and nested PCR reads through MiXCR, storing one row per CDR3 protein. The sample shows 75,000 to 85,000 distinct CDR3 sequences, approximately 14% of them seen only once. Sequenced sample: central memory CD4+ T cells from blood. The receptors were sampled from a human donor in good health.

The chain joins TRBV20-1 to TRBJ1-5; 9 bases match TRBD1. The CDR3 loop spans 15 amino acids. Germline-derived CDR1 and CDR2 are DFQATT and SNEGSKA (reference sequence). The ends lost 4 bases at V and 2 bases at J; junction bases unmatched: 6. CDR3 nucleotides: TGCAGTGCTACTCCGCGGGACAGGGGCAATCAGCCCCAGCATTTT. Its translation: CSATPRDRGNQPQHF.

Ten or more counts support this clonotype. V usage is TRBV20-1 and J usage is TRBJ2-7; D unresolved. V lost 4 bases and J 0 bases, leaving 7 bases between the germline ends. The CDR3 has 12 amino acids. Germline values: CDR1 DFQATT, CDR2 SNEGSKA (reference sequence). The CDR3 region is CSATDDSYEQYF. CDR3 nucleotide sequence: TGCAGTGCTACCGACGACTCCTACGAGCAGTACTTC.

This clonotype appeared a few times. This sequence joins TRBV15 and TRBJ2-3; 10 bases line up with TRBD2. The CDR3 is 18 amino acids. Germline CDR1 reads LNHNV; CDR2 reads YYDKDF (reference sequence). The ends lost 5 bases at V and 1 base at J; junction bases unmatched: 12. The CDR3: CATSDNLAGVGGTDTQYF. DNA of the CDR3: TGTGCCACCAGCGATAATCTAGCGGGAGTCGGTGGCACAGATACGCAGTATTTT.

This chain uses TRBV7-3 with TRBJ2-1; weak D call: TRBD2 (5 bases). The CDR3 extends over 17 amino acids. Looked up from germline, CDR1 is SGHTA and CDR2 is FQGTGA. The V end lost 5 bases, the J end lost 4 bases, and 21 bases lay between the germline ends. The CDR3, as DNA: TGTGCCAGCAGCCCTTCCAGTGGTGGCGGGCCGTACAATGAGCAGTTCTTC. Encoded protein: CASSPSSGGGPYNEQFF.

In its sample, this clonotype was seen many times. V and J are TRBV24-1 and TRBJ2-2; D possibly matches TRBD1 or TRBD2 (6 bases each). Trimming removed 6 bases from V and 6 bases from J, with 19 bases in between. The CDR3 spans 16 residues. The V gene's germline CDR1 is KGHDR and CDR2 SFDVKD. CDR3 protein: CATSRAGGASAGELFF. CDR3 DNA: TGTGCCACCAGTCGAGCCGGGGGCGCGAGCGCCGGGGAGCTGTTTTTT.

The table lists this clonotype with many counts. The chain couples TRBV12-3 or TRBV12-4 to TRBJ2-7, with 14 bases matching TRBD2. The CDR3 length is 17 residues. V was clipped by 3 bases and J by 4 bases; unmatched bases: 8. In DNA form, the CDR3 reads TGTGCCAGCAGTTTCTGGTCGACTAGCGGGAGGGGGTACGAGCAGTACTTC. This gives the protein CASSFWSTSGRGYEQYF.

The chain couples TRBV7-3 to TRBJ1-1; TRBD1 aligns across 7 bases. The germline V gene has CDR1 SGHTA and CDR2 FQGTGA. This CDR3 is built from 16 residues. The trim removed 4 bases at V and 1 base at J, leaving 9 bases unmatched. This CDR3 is CASSSRQGRPNTEAFF. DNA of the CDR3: TGTGCCAGCAGCTCCCGACAGGGAAGACCGAACACTGAAGCTTTCTTT.

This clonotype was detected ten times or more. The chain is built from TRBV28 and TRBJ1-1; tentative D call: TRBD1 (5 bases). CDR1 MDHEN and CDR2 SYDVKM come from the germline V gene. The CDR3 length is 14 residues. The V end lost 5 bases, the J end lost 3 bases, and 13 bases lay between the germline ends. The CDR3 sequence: CASSNRDGYTEAFF. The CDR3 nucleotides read TGTGCCAGCAGTAACCGGGACGGGTACACTGAAGCTTTCTTT.

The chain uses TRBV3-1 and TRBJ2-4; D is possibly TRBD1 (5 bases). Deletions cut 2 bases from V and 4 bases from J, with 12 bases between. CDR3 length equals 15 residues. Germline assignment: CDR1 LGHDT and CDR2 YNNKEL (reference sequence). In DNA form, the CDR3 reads TGTGCCAGCAGCCAACAGGGTGACGGGAAAAACATTCAGTACTTC. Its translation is CASSQQGDGKNIQYF.

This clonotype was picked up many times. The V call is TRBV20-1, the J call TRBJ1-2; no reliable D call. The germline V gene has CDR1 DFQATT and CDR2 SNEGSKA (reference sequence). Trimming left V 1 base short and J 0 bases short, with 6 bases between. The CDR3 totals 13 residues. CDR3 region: CSARVASNYGYTF. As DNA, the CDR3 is TGCAGTGCTAGAGTGGCATCTAACTATGGCTACACCTTC.

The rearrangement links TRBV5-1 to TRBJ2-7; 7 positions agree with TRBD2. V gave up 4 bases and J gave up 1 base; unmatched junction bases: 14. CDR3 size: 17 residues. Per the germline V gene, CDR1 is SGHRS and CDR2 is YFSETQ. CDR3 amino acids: CASSLGGTTKKSYEQYF. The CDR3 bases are TGCGCCAGCAGCCTGGGAGGGACGACCAAGAAATCCTACGAGCAGTACTTC.

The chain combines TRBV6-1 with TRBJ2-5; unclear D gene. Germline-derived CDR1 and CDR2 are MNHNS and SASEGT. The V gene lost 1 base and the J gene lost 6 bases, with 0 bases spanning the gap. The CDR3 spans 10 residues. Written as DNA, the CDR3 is TGTGCCAGCAGTGAAGAGACCCAGTACTTC. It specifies CASSEETQYF.

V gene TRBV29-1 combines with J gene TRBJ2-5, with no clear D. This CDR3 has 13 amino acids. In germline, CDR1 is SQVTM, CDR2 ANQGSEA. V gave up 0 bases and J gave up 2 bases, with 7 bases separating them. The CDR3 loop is CSVEDWQQETQYF. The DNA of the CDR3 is TGCAGCGTTGAAGATTGGCAACAAGAGACCCAGTACTTC.

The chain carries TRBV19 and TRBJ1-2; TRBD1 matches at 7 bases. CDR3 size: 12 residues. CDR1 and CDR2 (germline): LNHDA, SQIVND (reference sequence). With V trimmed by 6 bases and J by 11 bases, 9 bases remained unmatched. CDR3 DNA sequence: TGTGCCAGTAGCGGGGACAGCGAGAGGTACACCTTC. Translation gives CASSGDSERYTF.

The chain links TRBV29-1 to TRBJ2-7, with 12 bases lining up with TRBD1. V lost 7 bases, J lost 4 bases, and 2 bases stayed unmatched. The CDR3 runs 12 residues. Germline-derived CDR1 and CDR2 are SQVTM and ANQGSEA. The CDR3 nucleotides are TGCAGCGGGGGACAGGGGGCTTACGAGCAGTACTTC. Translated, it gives CSGGQGAYEQYF.

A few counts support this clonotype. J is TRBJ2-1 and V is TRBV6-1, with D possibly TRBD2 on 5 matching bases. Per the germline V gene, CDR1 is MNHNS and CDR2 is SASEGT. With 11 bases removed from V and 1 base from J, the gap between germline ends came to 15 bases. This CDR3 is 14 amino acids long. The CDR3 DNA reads TGTGCCTCTAATCGGGGTATTTCCTACAATGAGCAGTTCTTC. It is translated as CASNRGISYNEQFF.

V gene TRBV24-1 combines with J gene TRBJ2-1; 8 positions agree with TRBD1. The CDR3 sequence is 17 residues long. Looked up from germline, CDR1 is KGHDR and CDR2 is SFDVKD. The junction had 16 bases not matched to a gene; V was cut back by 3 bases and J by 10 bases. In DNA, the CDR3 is TGTGCCACCAGTGATAGCGCACTCGGACAGGGTAACGACGAGCAGTTCTTC. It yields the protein CATSDSALGQGNDEQFF.

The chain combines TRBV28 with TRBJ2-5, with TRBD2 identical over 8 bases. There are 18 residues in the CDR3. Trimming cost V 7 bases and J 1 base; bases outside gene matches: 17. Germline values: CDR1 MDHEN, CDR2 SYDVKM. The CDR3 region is CASISYGRALRGQETQYF. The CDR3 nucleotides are TGTGCCAGCATCAGTTACGGGAGGGCCTTACGCGGCCAAGAGACCCAGTACTTC.

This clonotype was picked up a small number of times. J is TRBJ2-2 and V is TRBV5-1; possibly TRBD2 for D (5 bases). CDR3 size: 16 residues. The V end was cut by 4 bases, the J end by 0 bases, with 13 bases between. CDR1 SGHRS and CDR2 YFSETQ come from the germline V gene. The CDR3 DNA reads TGCGCCAGCAGCCGCACGACTAAGGCGAACACCGGGGAGCTGTTTTTT. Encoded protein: CASSRTTKANTGELFF.

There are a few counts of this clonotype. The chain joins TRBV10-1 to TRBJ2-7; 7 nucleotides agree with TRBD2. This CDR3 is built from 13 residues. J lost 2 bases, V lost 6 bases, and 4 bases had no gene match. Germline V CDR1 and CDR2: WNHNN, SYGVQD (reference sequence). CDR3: CASSNGLAYEQYF. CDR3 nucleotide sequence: TGCGCCAGCAGCAACGGACTAGCCTACGAGCAGTACTTC.

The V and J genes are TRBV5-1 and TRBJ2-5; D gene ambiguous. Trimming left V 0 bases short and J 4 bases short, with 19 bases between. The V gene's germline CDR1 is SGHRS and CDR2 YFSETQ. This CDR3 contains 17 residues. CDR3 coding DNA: TGCGCCAGCAGCTTGGAGGGTCGGTCAGTAACGGGAGAGACCCAGTACTTC. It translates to CASSLEGRSVTGETQYF.

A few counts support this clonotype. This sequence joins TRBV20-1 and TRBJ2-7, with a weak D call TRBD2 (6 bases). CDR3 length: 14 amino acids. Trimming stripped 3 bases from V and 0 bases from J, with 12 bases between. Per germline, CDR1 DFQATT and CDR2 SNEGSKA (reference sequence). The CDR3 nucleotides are TGCAGTGCTAGTTCGGGACTCCACTCCTACGAGCAGTACTTC. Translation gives CSASSGLHSYEQYF.

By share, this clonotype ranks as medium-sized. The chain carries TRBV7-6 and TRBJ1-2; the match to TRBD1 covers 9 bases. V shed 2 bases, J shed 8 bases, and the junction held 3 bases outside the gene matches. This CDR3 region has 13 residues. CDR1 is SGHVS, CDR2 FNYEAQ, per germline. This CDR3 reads CASSLNGQGGYTF. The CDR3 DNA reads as TGTGCCAGCAGCTTAAACGGACAGGGGGGCTACACCTTC.

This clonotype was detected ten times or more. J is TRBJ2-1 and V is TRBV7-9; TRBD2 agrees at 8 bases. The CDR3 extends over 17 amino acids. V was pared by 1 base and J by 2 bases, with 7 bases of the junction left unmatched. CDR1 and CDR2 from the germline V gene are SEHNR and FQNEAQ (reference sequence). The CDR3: CASSLDFSGDAYNEQFF. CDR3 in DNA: TGTGCCAGCAGCTTAGATTTTAGCGGGGATGCCTACAATGAGCAGTTCTTC.

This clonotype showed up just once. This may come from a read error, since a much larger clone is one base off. CDR3 region: CAASGSYEQFF. The CDR3 bases are TGTGCCGCGTCCGGCAGCTATGAGCAGTTCTTC. The V gene is TRBV10-3, the J gene TRBJ2-1; D unclear. CDR3 length equals 11 residues. Per germline, CDR1 ENHRY and CDR2 SYGVKD. The V end was cut by 11 bases, the J end by 8 bases, with 13 bases between.

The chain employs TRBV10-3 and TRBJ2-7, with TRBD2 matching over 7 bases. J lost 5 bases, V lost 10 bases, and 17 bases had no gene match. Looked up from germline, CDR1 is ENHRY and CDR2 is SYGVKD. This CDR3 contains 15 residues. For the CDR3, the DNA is TGTGCCAGTCGTCAAGTGGGCGGGAGTGGCGACGAGCAGTACTTC. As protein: CASRQVGGSGDEQYF.

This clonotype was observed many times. CDR3 amino acids: CSATLTSGSFYEQYF. The CDR3 DNA follows: TGCAGTGCTACCCTGACTAGCGGGAGCTTCTACGAGCAGTACTTC. This chain connects TRBV20-1 to TRBJ2-7, with 12 positions matching TRBD2. The trim removed 4 bases at V and 3 bases at J, leaving 7 bases unmatched. Germline lookup yields CDR1 DFQATT and CDR2 SNEGSKA (reference sequence). This CDR3 is built from 15 residues.

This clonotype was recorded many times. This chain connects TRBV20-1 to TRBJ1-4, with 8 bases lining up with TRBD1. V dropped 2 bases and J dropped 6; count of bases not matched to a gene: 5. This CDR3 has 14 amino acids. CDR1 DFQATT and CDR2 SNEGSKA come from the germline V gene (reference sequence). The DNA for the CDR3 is TGCAGTGCTAGACAAGGACAGGGAGATGAAAAACTGTTTTTT. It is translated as CSARQGQGDEKLFF.